This T cell receptor (beta chain) was identified during a study of T cells in Graves' hyperthyroidism and ophthalmopathy. Study-wide points: Patients with ophthalmopathy were separated from those with stable hyperthyroidism by a 13 V-J model. Blood also held most thyroid clonotypes expanded beyond 0.001.

Template material for amplifying TCR beta CDR3 regions consisted of RNA transcripts. The HTBI set primed first-round TCR CDR3 RT-PCR. Each CDR3 protein gets one entry after TCRdb re-called the multiplex PCR reads with MiXCR. Found here are 470,000 or so distinct CDR3 sequences, less than 25% of them singletons; the top ten hold roughly 29%. The hyperthyroidism patients had all been newly diagnosed, and their disease duration was under 2 months. Their ages ranged from 18 to 65 years. V was clipped by 5 bases and J by 3 bases; unmatched bases: 6. The CDR3 runs to 14 residues. Germline V gene lookup returns CDR1 SEHNR and CDR2 FQNEAQ (reference sequence). This clonotype was recorded many times. Antigen specificity is unknown.

The sample comprised blood. V gene TRBV7-9 combines with J gene TRBJ2-5; 7 bases match TRBD1. The receptor was isolated from a man between 18 and 35 years old with Graves' hyperthyroidism. The CDR3 nucleotides are TGTGCCAGCAGCCGACCGCAGGGGGAAGAGACCCAGTACTTC. Its translation is CASSRPQGEETQYF. Using reference TRBV7-9 and TRBJ2-5 for the parts outside the CDR3, the full variable domain is DTGVSQNPRHKITKRGQNVTFRCDPISEHNRLYWYRQTLGQGPEFLTYFQNEAQLEKSRLLSDRFSAERPKGSFSTLEIQRTEQGDSAMYLCASSRPQGEETQYFGPGTRLLVL.